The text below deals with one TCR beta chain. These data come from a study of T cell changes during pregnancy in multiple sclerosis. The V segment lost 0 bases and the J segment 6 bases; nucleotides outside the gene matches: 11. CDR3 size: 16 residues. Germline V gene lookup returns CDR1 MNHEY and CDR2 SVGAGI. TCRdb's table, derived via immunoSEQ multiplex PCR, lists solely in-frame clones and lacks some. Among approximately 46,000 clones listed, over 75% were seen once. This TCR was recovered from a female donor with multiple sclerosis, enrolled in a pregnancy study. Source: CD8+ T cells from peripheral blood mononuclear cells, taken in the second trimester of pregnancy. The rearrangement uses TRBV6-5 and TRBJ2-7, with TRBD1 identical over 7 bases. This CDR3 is CASSYSLGGRSGEQYF. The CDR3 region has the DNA TGTGCCAGCAGTTACTCATTAGGGGGCCGGTCTGGCGAGCAGTACTTC.